Presented here are 7 T cell receptor beta chains from one specimen sequenced in a study of PD-1 blockade in classical Hodgkin lymphoma. Time point defined: newly diagnosed, previously untreated cHL patient sample. This table comes from immunoSEQ multiplex PCR, and its TCRdb copy is limited to in-frame clones, with some not included. The table shows approximately 70,000 clones, with about 93% occurring only once. The material sequenced was peripheral blood mononuclear cells (PBMCs). These receptors originate from a human donor with classical Hodgkin lymphoma.

This rearrangement joins TRBV5-8 to TRBJ1-5; D ambiguous. Trimming took 4 bases from V and 4 from J, leaving 9 bases between them. The length of the CDR3 is 13 residues. CDR1 SGHTS and CDR2 YDEGEE come from the germline V gene. As DNA, the CDR3 is TGTGCCAGCAGCATGGTTTGGAATCAGCCCCAGCATTTT. Translation: CASSMVWNQPQHF.

The V and J genes are TRBV25-1 and TRBJ1-4, with 9 bases lining up with TRBD1. The CDR3 extends over 15 amino acids. Germline V gene sequence: CDR1 MGHDK, CDR2 SYGVNS. The trim removed 0 bases at V and 10 bases at J, leaving 6 bases unmatched. CDR3 DNA sequence: TGTGCCAGCAGTGAATACGTAACAGGGGGCGGAAAACTGTTTTTT. It encodes CASSEYVTGGGKLFF.

This rearrangement joins TRBV2 to TRBJ2-5, with 7 bases fitting TRBD2. Germline loops: CDR1 SNHLY, CDR2 FYNNEI. The CDR3 is 12 residues long. The V and J ends lost 8 bases and 2 bases, in that order; junction bases with no gene match: 2. The CDR3 region has the DNA TGTGCCAGCTCTAGCGGACAAGAGACCCAGTACTTC. Translated: CASSSGQETQYF.

This clone was counted once. The chain joins TRBV11-3 to TRBJ2-2; no firm D call. The CDR3 spans 12 residues. Germline V lookup: CDR1 SGHNT, CDR2 YENEEA. V lost 3 bases and J 3 bases, leaving 2 bases between the germline ends. CDR3 sequence (DNA): TGTGCCAGCAGCTTTGACACCGGGGAGCTGTTTTTT. Protein: CASSFDTGELFF.

V usage is TRBV7-2 and J usage is TRBJ2-7; the match to TRBD1 covers 8 bases. V shed 1 base and J 0 bases; nucleotides not matched to a gene: 2. Looked up from germline, CDR1 is SGHTA and CDR2 is FQGNSA. CDR3 length equals 15 residues. The CDR3: CASSLVTGGSYEQYF. CDR3 in DNA: TGTGCCAGCAGCTTAGTTACAGGGGGCTCCTACGAGCAGTACTTC.

The CDR3: CASSLGGGREKLFF. Written as DNA, the CDR3 is TGTGCCAGCAGTTTAGGAGGAGGAAGGGAAAAACTGTTTTTT. The chain employs TRBV28 and TRBJ1-4; D is undetermined. Trimming removed 2 bases from V and 8 bases from J, with 12 bases in between. CDR1 is MDHEN, CDR2 SYDVKM, per germline. This CDR3 is 14 amino acids long. Full variable domain (rest looked up from reference TRBV28 and TRBJ1-4): DVKVTQSSRYLVKRTGEKVFLECVQDMDHENMFWYRQDPGLGLRLIYFSYDVKMKEKGDIPEGYSVSREKKERFSLILESASTNQTSMYLCASSLGGGREKLFFGSGTQLSVL.

The chain combines TRBV5-1 with TRBJ2-1, with D maybe TRBD1 (5 bases). CDR3 length equals 16 residues. V was shortened by 0 bases and J by 4 bases, with 14 bases between the two germline ends. Germline assignment: CDR1 SGHRS and CDR2 YFSETQ. Written as DNA, the CDR3 is TGCGCCAGCAGCTTGGATGGGGCCTTTATGTACAATGAGCAGTTCTTC. Its translation is CASSLDGAFMYNEQFF.